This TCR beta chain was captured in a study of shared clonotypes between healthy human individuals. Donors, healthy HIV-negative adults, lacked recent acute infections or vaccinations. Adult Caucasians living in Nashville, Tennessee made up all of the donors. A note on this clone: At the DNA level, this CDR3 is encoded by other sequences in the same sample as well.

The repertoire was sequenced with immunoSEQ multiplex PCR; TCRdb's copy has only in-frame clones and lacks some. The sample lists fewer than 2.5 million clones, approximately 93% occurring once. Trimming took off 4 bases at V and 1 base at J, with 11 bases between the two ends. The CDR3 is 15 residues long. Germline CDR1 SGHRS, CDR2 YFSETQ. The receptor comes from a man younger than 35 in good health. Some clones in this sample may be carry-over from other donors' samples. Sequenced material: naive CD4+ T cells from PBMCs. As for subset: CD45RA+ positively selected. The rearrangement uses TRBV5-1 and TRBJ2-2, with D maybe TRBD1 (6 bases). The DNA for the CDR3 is TGCGCCAGCAGCCTAGGGACACTGAACACCGGGGAGCTGTTTTTT. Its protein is CASSLGTLNTGELFF.